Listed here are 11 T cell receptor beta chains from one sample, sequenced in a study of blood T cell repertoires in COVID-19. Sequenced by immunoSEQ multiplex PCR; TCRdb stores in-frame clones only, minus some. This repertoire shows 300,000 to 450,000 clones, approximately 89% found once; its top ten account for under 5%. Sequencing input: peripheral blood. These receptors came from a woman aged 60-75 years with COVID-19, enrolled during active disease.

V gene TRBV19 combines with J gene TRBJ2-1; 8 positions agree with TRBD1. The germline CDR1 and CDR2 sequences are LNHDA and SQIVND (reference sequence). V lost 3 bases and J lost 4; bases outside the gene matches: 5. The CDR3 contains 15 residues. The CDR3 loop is CASSIGGQGYNEQFF. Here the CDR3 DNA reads TGTGCCAGTAGTATTGGCGGACAGGGATACAATGAGCAGTTCTTC.

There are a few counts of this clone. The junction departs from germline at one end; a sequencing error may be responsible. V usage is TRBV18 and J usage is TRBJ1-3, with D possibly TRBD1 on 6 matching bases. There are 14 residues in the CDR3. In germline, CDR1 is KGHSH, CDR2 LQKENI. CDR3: CASSPQGGSNTIYF. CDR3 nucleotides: TGTGCCAGCTCTCCACAGGGAGGGTCGAACACCATATATTTT.

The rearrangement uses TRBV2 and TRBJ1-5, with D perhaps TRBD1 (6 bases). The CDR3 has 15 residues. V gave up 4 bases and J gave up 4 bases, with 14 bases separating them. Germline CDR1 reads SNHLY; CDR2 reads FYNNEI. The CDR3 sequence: CASSGSQGLNQPQHF. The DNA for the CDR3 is TGTGCCAGCAGTGGGTCACAGGGCCTTAATCAGCCCCAGCATTTT.

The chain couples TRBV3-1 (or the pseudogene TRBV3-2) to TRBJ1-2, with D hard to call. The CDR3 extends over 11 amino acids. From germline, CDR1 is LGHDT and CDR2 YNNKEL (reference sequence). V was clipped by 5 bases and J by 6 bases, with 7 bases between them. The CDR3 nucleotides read TGTGCCAGCAGCTCCCCTAATGGCTACACCTTC. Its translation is CASSSPNGYTF.

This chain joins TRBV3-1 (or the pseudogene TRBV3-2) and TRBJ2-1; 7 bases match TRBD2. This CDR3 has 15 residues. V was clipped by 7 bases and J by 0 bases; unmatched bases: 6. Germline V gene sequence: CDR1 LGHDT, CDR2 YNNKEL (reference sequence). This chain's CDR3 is CASTTSRSSYNEQFF. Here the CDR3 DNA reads TGTGCCAGCACGACTAGCCGGTCCTCCTACAATGAGCAGTTCTTC.

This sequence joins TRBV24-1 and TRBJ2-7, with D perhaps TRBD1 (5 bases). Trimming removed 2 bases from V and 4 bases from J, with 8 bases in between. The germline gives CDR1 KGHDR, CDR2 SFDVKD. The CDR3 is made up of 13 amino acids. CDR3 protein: CATSDSQGYEQYF. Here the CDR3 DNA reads TGTGCCACCAGTGATTCTCAGGGATACGAGCAGTACTTC.

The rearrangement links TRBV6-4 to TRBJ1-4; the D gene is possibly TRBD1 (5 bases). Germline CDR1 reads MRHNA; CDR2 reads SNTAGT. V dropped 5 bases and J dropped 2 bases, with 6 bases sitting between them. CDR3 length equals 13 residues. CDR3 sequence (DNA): TGTGCCAGCAGTCGACAGACTAATGAAAAACTGTTTTTT. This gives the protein CASSRQTNEKLFF.

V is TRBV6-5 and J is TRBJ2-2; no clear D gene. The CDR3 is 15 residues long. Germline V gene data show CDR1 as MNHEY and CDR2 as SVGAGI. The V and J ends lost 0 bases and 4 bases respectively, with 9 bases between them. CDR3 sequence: CASSYSIVATGELFF. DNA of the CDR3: TGTGCCAGCAGTTACTCTATAGTAGCCACCGGGGAGCTGTTTTTT.

CDR3 nucleotide sequence: TGTGCCACCAGCTACCCGGGACTCGGGGGGTGGGAGCAGTACTTC. Its protein product is CATSYPGLGGWEQYF. The V and J genes are TRBV15 and TRBJ2-7; 7 nucleotides align to TRBD2. J was trimmed by 7 bases and V by 5 bases; bases with no gene match: 14. The CDR3 extends over 15 amino acids. Germline V gene sequence: CDR1 LNHNV, CDR2 YYDKDF (reference sequence).

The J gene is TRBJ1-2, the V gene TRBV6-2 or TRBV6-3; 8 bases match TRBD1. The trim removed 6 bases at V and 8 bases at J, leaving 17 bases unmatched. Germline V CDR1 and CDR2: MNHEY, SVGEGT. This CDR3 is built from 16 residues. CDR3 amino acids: CASSPTDRGHIGGYTF. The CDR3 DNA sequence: TGTGCCAGCAGCCCTACTGACAGGGGACATATCGGAGGCTACACCTTC.

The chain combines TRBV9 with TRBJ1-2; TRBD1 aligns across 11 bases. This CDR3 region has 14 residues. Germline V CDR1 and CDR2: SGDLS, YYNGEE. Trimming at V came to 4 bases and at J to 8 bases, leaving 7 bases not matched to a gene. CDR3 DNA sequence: TGTGCCAGCAGCCCCGGACAGGGGGCGAGGGGCTACACCTTC. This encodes CASSPGQGARGYTF.